The T cell receptor (beta chain) described here comes from a study of T cells after posttransplantation cyclophosphamide. The V and J ends lost 3 bases and 0 bases respectively, with 9 bases between them. There are 16 residues in the CDR3. CDR1 and CDR2 (germline): MDHEN, SYDVKM. Sampled 1 year posttransplant, controls received myeloablative marrow transplants, methotrexate and a calcineurin inhibitor. Clones were sequenced by immunoSEQ multiplex PCR, and TCRdb holds only the in-frame ones, with some missing. The sample records about 16,000 clones, 80% to 90% being singletons. Study-level points and caveats: Skin or GI-infiltrating T cells shared few TRB sequences with blood.

Remarks on this clone: Its antigen is currently unknown.

This chain connects TRBV28 to TRBJ2-6, with D uncertain. The clonotype originates from a male patient in his thirties who received an allogeneic stem cell transplant from an unrelated donor, was CMV-positive, and had acute and chronic GVHD. Some of the T cells may derive from the graft donor. The sample was PBMCs, taken 410 to 450 days after allogeneic stem cell transplant with calcineurin inhibitor and methotrexate. In DNA form, the CDR3 reads TGTGCCAGCAGTTTTACCTGGGCCTCTGGGGCCAACGTCCTGACTTTC. This codes for CASSFTWASGANVLTF.